The subject of this entry is one T cell receptor beta chain. What it binds is unknown. Vbeta (60) and Jbeta (13) primers were used in the PCR. The table came from immunoSEQ multiplex PCR; TCRdb's copy has only in-frame clones and leaves some out. The sample has over 150,000 clones; around three quarters are singletons. The sample originates from a study of cytomegalovirus exposure and HLA in healthy donors. These donors, healthy bone marrow donors, were studied. Nominal health characterized the donors when sampled, though unrecorded immune exposures were likely. Study observations and caveats: Across donors, sequencing depth was assumed by presence/absence analyses to be roughly uniform.

This CDR3 is 21 amino acids long. Material: PBMCs. This TCR came from a young man in good health and CMV-seropositive. J is TRBJ2-1 and V is TRBV12-2; the table gives TRBD2 as D, unverified against the DNA. TRBV12-2 is classified as a pseudogene. The CDR3 DNA is TGTGCAAGTCGCCCAAGGACTAGCGGGGGCAGCATCACGAGCTCCTACAATGAGCAGTTCTTC. This encodes CASRPRTSGGSITSSYNEQFF.